These 13 T cell receptor beta chains originate from one sample sequenced in a study of CD8 T cells in ankylosing spondylitis. TCRdb independently ran MiXCR on the 5' RACE reads; one entry per CDR3 protein. The sample yields around 210,000 distinct CDR3 sequences, 8% to 9% seen once. The specimen was blood, either unsorted or a sorted T cell fraction (not recorded which). Source of these receptors: a female donor with ankylosing spondylitis or in good health (not recorded which).

The rearrangement links TRBV20-1 to TRBJ2-1, with TRBD2 as a possible D gene (5 bases). The CDR3 runs 14 residues. Per the germline V gene, CDR1 is DFQATT and CDR2 is SNEGSKA (reference sequence). The V and J ends lost 3 bases and 0 bases respectively, with 9 bases between them. CDR3 in amino acids: CSARTGVSYNEQFF. As DNA, the CDR3 is TGCAGTGCTAGGACCGGGGTCTCCTACAATGAGCAGTTCTTC.

V is TRBV5-1 and J is TRBJ2-1; D gene unclear. The CDR3 totals 18 residues. The germline CDR1 and CDR2 sequences are SGHRS and YFSETQ. V shed 1 base and J shed 0 bases, with 17 bases lying between them. This chain's CDR3 is CASSLRPSQLSSYNEQFF. CDR3 sequence (DNA): TGCGCCAGCAGCTTGAGGCCCTCTCAGCTTAGCTCCTACAATGAGCAGTTCTTC.

This clonotype has ten or more counts. The chain uses TRBV7-2 and TRBJ1-1; D remains unclear. V was pared by 7 bases and J by 1 base, with 10 bases between. This CDR3 has 13 residues. Germline CDR1 SGHTA, CDR2 FQGNSA. In DNA, the CDR3 is TGTGCCAGCACCCCGTGGGGGAACACTGAAGCTTTCTTT. It is translated as CASTPWGNTEAFF.

This clonotype was seen at least ten times. The V and J genes are TRBV4-2 and TRBJ1-3, with 7 bases identical to TRBD1. Trimming cost V 1 base and J 4 bases; bases outside gene matches: 4. The CDR3 extends over 15 amino acids. Looked up from germline, CDR1 is LGHNA and CDR2 is YNFKEQ. The CDR3 DNA reads TGTGCCAGCAGCCAAGGACAGGGAAACGGAAACACCATATATTTT. This translates into CASSQGQGNGNTIYF.

This clonotype was picked up many times. This rearrangement joins TRBV5-5 to TRBJ2-5, with D possibly being TRBD2 (6 bases). Germline assignment: CDR1 SGHKS and CDR2 YYEKEE (reference sequence). V was shortened by 0 bases and J by 2 bases, with 11 bases between the two germline ends. This CDR3 contains 15 residues. CDR3 sequence: CASSLDPGVQETQYF. CDR3 DNA: TGTGCCAGCAGCTTGGACCCGGGGGTTCAAGAGACCCAGTACTTC.

This clonotype was seen repeatedly, ten times or more. The chain couples TRBV4-3 to TRBJ1-6, with TRBD1 as a possible D gene (6 bases). CDR1 and CDR2 from the germline V gene are LGHNA and YSLEER. Trimming took off 0 bases at V and 15 bases at J, with 18 bases between the two ends. The CDR3 covers 15 residues. The CDR3 region has the DNA TGCGCCAGCAGCCAAGATAGCTGGTCCGGGGGCCTCCTCCACTTT. Translating it yields CASSQDSWSGGLLHF.

In its sample, this clonotype was seen many times. This chain connects TRBV20-1 to TRBJ1-2; 8 bases fit TRBD1. The CDR3 is 16 amino acids. CDR1 is DFQATT and CDR2 is SNEGSKA in the germline V gene (reference sequence). Trimming removed 0 bases from V and 8 bases from J; junction bases left unmatched: 14. The CDR3 DNA sequence: TGCAGTGCTAGAGATGGTACCAGGGGGCGCTTGGAGGGCTACACCTTC. Amino acids: CSARDGTRGRLEGYTF.

Of note for this clonotype: This may stem from a read error, because a much larger clone lies one nucleotide away. The J gene is TRBJ2-1, the V gene TRBV27, with D tentatively TRBD2 (7 bases). CDR1 is MNHEY, CDR2 SMNVEV, per germline (reference sequence). The length of the CDR3 is 16 residues. The CDR3 DNA is TGTGCCATCAGTCCCTGGGGCGGGGGCCTCTACAATGAGCAGTTCTTC. Its translation: CAISPWGGGLYNEQFF.

The chain is built from TRBV18 and TRBJ2-3; TRBD2 aligns across 7 bases. Germline-derived CDR1 and CDR2 are KGHSH and LQKENI. CDR3 size: 15 residues. Unmatched junction bases numbered 7, after V lost 5 bases and J lost 2 bases. CDR3 region: CASSSRGLVTDTQYF. The CDR3 DNA reads TGTGCCAGCTCATCCAGAGGACTAGTCACAGATACGCAGTATTTT.

Ten or more counts support this clonotype. The V and J genes are TRBV9 and TRBJ1-1; 7 bases agree with TRBD1. V shed 0 bases, J shed 8 bases, and the junction held 7 bases outside the gene matches. The germline V gene has CDR1 SGDLS and CDR2 YYNGEE. This CDR3 is 14 amino acids long. As DNA, the CDR3 is TGTGCCAGCAGCGTAGGGGCGGCAGGGGGGGAAGCTTTCTTT. Amino acid sequence: CASSVGAAGGEAFF.

This clonotype showed up many times. This chain joins TRBV2 and TRBJ2-1; 7 bases fit TRBD2. The trim removed 10 bases at V and 8 bases at J, leaving 11 bases unmatched. The germline CDR1 and CDR2 sequences are SNHLY and FYNNEI. This CDR3 is built from 13 residues. The CDR3 region is CATAAGLFDEQFF. Here the CDR3 DNA reads TGTGCCACCGCAGCGGGACTCTTTGATGAGCAGTTCTTC.

In this sample, this clonotype turned up many times. The chain couples TRBV12-3 or TRBV12-4 to TRBJ2-3; tentative D call: TRBD2 (6 bases). V was trimmed by 11 bases and J by 1 base, leaving 13 bases between them. The CDR3 loop spans 13 amino acids. CDR3 amino acids: CAGWGGGTDTQYF. CDR3 nucleotide sequence: TGTGCCGGATGGGGCGGGGGCACAGATACGCAGTATTTT.

This clonotype was detected ten times or more. V usage is TRBV20-1 and J usage is TRBJ2-7, with D possibly matching TRBD2 (5 bases). The V end was cut by 5 bases, the J end by 5 bases, with 13 bases between. This CDR3 contains 12 residues. The germline gives CDR1 DFQATT, CDR2 SNEGSKA (reference sequence). The chain's CDR3 is CSAPGFGDEQYF. CDR3 coding DNA: TGCAGTGCTCCGGGATTTGGCGACGAGCAGTACTTC.